A selection of T cell receptor beta chains follows, all from one sample in a study of blood T cell repertoires in COVID-19. Sequencing was performed with immunoSEQ multiplex PCR; in TCRdb, only in-frame clones are kept and a portion is missing. Of under 250,000 clones listed, around 80% are singletons. Input material: peripheral blood. These receptors originate from a woman aged 35 to 49 with acute or convalescent COVID-19. CDR3s include the opening cysteine and the closing phenylalanine or tryptophan. Fields, in order: J gene, D gene, V gene, clone size, CDR3 protein, CDR3 DNA. The D gene is left open where the match is weak. Clone size is stated in some rows and not others, as once, few, many or a class when expanded.

J: TRBJ1-3
D: TRBD1
V: TRBV18
size: -
CDR3: CASSLDRGTYSGNTIYF
DNA: TGTGCCAGCTCACTCGACAGGGGGACCTACTCTGGAAACACCATATATTTT

J: TRBJ1-4
D: TRBD1
V: TRBV18
size: -
CDR3: CASSPTQGKLFF
DNA: TGTGCCAGCTCACCGACACAGGGGAAACTGTTTTTT

J: TRBJ2-3
D: -
V: TRBV27
size: -
CDR3: CASSLRLRSHSTDTQYF
DNA: TGTGCCAGCAGTTTACGTCTGAGATCCCATAGCACAGATACGCAGTATTTT

J: TRBJ2-3
D: TRBD1
V: TRBV30
size: -
CDR3: CAWSAQGQRTDTQYF
DNA: TGTGCCTGGAGTGCGCAGGGACAGCGCACAGATACGCAGTATTTT

J: TRBJ2-7
D: TRBD1
V: TRBV6-2/TRBV6-3
size: -
CDR3: CASSQGQAYYEQYF
DNA: TGTGCCAGCAGTCAAGGACAGGCATACTACGAGCAGTACTTC

J: TRBJ2-3
D: -
V: TRBV5-4
size: -
CDR3: CASSGRLGLGDEDTQYF
DNA: TGTGCCAGCAGCGGCCGACTAGGGTTGGGAGATGAAGATACGCAGTATTTT

J: TRBJ1-2
D: -
V: TRBV12-3/TRBV12-4
size: -
CDR3: CASFPGDNYGYTF
DNA: TGTGCCAGCTTTCCAGGGGATAACTATGGCTACACCTTC

J: TRBJ2-1
D: TRBD2
V: TRBV4-1
size: -
CDR3: CASSHLRTSGSGNEQFF
DNA: TGCGCCAGCAGCCACCTACGGACTAGCGGGAGTGGGAATGAGCAGTTCTTC

J: TRBJ2-3
D: TRBD2
V: TRBV6-5
size: -
CDR3: CASSTSGPQTDTQYF
DNA: TGTGCCAGCAGCACTAGCGGGCCCCAGACAGATACGCAGTATTTT

J: TRBJ1-1
D: -
V: TRBV2
size: -
CDR3: CASRPRGTRVAEAFF
DNA: TGTGCCAGCAGACCTCGTGGGACAAGGGTTGCTGAAGCTTTCTTT

J: TRBJ2-7
D: -
V: TRBV5-8
size: -
CDR3: CASSLIGQQGTYEQYF
DNA: TGTGCCAGCAGCTTGATTGGTCAACAGGGTACCTACGAGCAGTACTTC

J: TRBJ2-1
D: -
V: TRBV28
size: -
CDR3: CASSLLAEEQFF
DNA: TGTGCCAGCAGTTTATTAGCGGAGGAGCAGTTCTTC

J: TRBJ2-3
D: -
V: TRBV20-1
size: -
CDR3: CSATTSRTQYF
DNA: TGCAGTGCTACGACTAGTCGTACGCAGTATTTT

J: TRBJ2-1
D: TRBD2
V: TRBV7-9
size: -
CDR3: CASSLAGRVHNEQFF
DNA: TGTGCCAGCAGCTTAGCGGGGAGGGTCCACAATGAGCAGTTCTTC

J: TRBJ2-3
D: TRBD2
V: TRBV3-1/TRBV3-2
size: -
CDR3: CASSYSGLAGSTDTQYF
DNA: TGTGCCAGCAGCTACTCTGGACTAGCGGGGAGCACAGATACGCAGTATTTT

J: TRBJ1-1
D: -
V: TRBV7-9
size: -
CDR3: CASSLDPVGAFF
DNA: TGTGCCAGCAGCTTAGATCCCGTCGGAGCTTTCTTT

J: TRBJ1-1
D: -
V: TRBV27
size: once
CDR3: CASSLRGLNTEAFF
DNA: TGTGCCAGCAGTTTACGAGGCCTGAACACTGAAGCTTTCTTT

J: TRBJ1-1
D: -
V: TRBV6-5
size: -
CDR3: CASSTLTHMNTEAFF
DNA: TGTGCCAGCAGTACGTTGACACATATGAACACTGAAGCTTTCTTT

J: TRBJ2-2
D: -
V: TRBV7-8
size: -
CDR3: CASSFGRRRSGTGELFF
DNA: TGTGCCAGCAGCTTCGGCAGGAGAAGGAGCGGCACCGGGGAGCTGTTTTTT